This T cell receptor (beta chain) originates from a study of blood T cells in healthy people across ages. Germline V gene lookup returns CDR1 SGHDN and CDR2 FVKESK. The ends lost 8 bases at V and 11 bases at J; junction bases unmatched: 9. This CDR3 contains 12 residues. On this clonotype: A read error is likely, as this CDR3 ends without the conserved phenylalanine or tryptophan.

Sample-barcoded 5' priming and a J-beta primer mix drove a second PCR of about 6 to 12 cycles. TCRdb analysed the 5' RACE reads with MiXCR anew, one entry per CDR3 protein. The sample consists of 1.5 million to 2 million distinct CDR3 sequences, approximately 30% of them appearing once. Each sample yielded at least 6 micrograms of PBMC total RNA. The chain joins TRBV14 to TRBJ2-1, with 7 bases matching TRBD2. The sequence was collected from a woman between 25 and 40 years old in good health. Sample: blood. CDR3 residues: CASRASGDQQFL. The CDR3 coding sequence is TGTGCCAGCCGCGCTAGCGGTGATCAGCAGTTCTTA.